This passage covers 22 T cell receptor beta chains from one sample sequenced in a study of blood T cell repertoires in COVID-19. The assay was immunoSEQ multiplex PCR, and TCRdb's table has in-frame clones only and misses some. The repertoire holds about 150,000 clones, with approximately 85% as singletons. The sample comprised peripheral blood. All receptors derive from a man aged 55 to 70 with COVID-19, enrolled during active disease.

The chain has TRBV7-3 and TRBJ1-2; 8 nucleotides agree with TRBD1. The junction had 8 bases not matched to a gene; V was cut back by 2 bases and J by 6 bases. Looked up from germline, CDR1 is SGHTA and CDR2 is FQGTGA. The CDR3 is 15 residues long. The CDR3 spells CASSLGPAGGNGYTF. CDR3 coding DNA: TGTGCCAGCAGCTTAGGGCCCGCAGGGGGCAATGGCTACACCTTC. The full variable domain, its missing parts supplied by reference TRBV7-3 and TRBJ1-2, is GAGVSQTPSNKVTEKGKYVELRCDPISGHTALYWYRQSLGQGPEFLIYFQGTGAADDSGLPNDRFFAVRPEGSVSTLKIQRTERGDSAVYLCASSLGPAGGNGYTFGSGTRLTVV.

The table lists this clone with a count of one. This chain joins TRBV29-1 and TRBJ1-1, with TRBD1 matching over 7 bases. V lost 7 bases, J lost 1 base, and 3 bases stayed unmatched. There are 12 residues in the CDR3. Per germline, CDR1 SQVTM and CDR2 ANQGSEA. DNA of the CDR3: TGCAGCGATGGGACAGCGAACACTGAAGCTTTCTTT. Protein product: CSDGTANTEAFF.

The rearrangement joins TRBV9 to TRBJ1-1; TRBD1 matches 7 bases. The CDR3 consists of 13 residues. The V gene end was trimmed by 3 bases and the J gene end by 4 bases; junction bases not matched to a gene: 3. Germline V gene lookup returns CDR1 SGDLS and CDR2 YYNGEE. CDR3 nucleotide sequence: TGTGCCAGCAGCGAAGACAGGGCCACTGAAGCTTTCTTT. It encodes CASSEDRATEAFF.

The chain links TRBV6-6 to TRBJ2-7; the D gene is possibly TRBD1 (6 bases). CDR1 is MNHNY, CDR2 SVGAGI, per germline (reference sequence). The CDR3 extends over 15 amino acids. Trimming left V 6 bases short and J 6 bases short, with 21 bases between. CDR3 sequence reads: CASRDTPGVRGEQYF. In nucleotides, the CDR3 is TGTGCCAGCAGAGATACCCCAGGGGTTCGCGGCGAGCAGTACTTC.

With regard to this clone: Germline is not matched at one junction end, which may reflect a read error. The rearrangement uses TRBV3-1 (or the pseudogene TRBV3-2) and TRBJ2-3, with 11 bases matching TRBD2. The CDR3 has 14 residues. The V gene's germline CDR1 is LGHDT and CDR2 YNNKEL (reference sequence). The DNA of the CDR3 is TGTGCCAGCAGCGGACTAGCGGGCACGGATACGCAGTATTTT. Amino acids: CASSGLAGTDTQYF.

The sample holds a few counts of this clone. This rearrangement joins TRBV27 to TRBJ1-4, with no clear D. This CDR3 is 14 amino acids long. Trimming pared 5 bases from V and 4 bases from J, leaving 11 bases between. CDR1 MNHEY and CDR2 SMNVEV come from the germline V gene (reference sequence). The CDR3 DNA follows: TGTGCCAGCAGTCATGGCGGGAGTAATGAAAAACTGTTTTTT. Translation: CASSHGGSNEKLFF.

V is TRBV4-1 and J is TRBJ1-4; 11 bases align to TRBD1. Trimming removed 4 bases from V and 4 bases from J; junction bases left unmatched: 11. Looked up from germline, CDR1 is MGHRA and CDR2 is YSYEKL. The CDR3 consists of 18 residues. CDR3 protein: CASSPGTGGILGNEKLFF. The DNA of the CDR3 is TGCGCCAGCAGCCCAGGGACAGGGGGGATCTTAGGTAATGAAAAACTGTTTTTT.

The rearrangement uses TRBV25-1 and TRBJ2-1; 7 bases line up with TRBD1. Germline V CDR1 and CDR2: MGHDK, SYGVNS. Trimming cost V 3 bases and J 8 bases; bases outside gene matches: 10. CDR3 length equals 15 residues. CDR3 sequence: CASSDPTGAIDEQFF. The CDR3 DNA follows: TGTGCCAGCAGTGATCCCACAGGGGCAATCGATGAGCAGTTCTTC.

The V call is TRBV13, the J call TRBJ1-2, with D maybe TRBD1 (6 bases). V shed 2 bases and J shed 4 bases, with 11 bases lying between them. The germline V gene has CDR1 PRHDT and CDR2 FYEKMQ (reference sequence). The CDR3 runs 14 residues. CDR3 in DNA: TGTGCCAGCAGCTTAATGGGCAGGGGCTATGGCTACACCTTC. Protein: CASSLMGRGYGYTF.

This clone was found a few times. The genes are TRBV19 and TRBJ1-5, with D possibly being TRBD1 (6 bases). This CDR3 has 15 amino acids. Germline loops: CDR1 LNHDA, CDR2 SQIVND (reference sequence). With 5 bases removed from V and 4 bases from J, the gap between germline ends came to 15 bases. The CDR3 nucleotides read TGTGCCAGTAGTCCGTTACAGGGCGCTAATCAGCCCCAGCATTTT. Translation: CASSPLQGANQPQHF.

This chain links TRBV11-2 with TRBJ1-3; D uncertain. Trimming cost V 0 bases and J 0 bases, with 9 bases left between them. Germline loops: CDR1 SGHAT, CDR2 FQNNGV. The CDR3 is 16 amino acids. CDR3 residues: CASSLDLGSSGNTIYF. DNA for the CDR3: TGTGCCAGCAGCTTAGATCTTGGCAGCTCTGGAAACACCATATATTTT.

This clone showed up just once. V gene TRBV2 combines with J gene TRBJ2-7, with D possibly being TRBD1 (5 bases). The V gene's germline CDR1 is SNHLY and CDR2 FYNNEI. The CDR3 covers 12 residues. The V end was cut by 6 bases, the J end by 6 bases, with 12 bases between. The chain's CDR3 is CASRSDTSEQYF. CDR3 coding DNA: TGTGCCAGCAGATCGGACACCAGCGAGCAGTACTTC.

This clone occurred once. This chain connects TRBV6-2 or TRBV6-3 to TRBJ2-4; perhaps TRBD2 as D (5 bases). Deletions cut 2 bases from V and 8 bases from J, with 16 bases between. The germline V gene has CDR1 MNHEY and CDR2 SVGEGT. The CDR3 is made up of 15 amino acids. DNA for the CDR3: TGTGCCAGCAGTTACAGTCAGCTCTTGCGGGACATTCAGTACTTC. Translated, it gives CASSYSQLLRDIQYF.

V usage is TRBV24-1 and J usage is TRBJ1-4; 7 bases fit TRBD1. V lost 6 bases and J lost 3; bases outside the gene matches: 3. This CDR3 contains 14 residues. The germline CDR1 and CDR2 sequences are KGHDR and SFDVKD. The CDR3 bases are TGTGCCACCAGTACGACAGGGTCTAATGAAAAACTGTTTTTT. Translated, it gives CATSTTGSNEKLFF.

The chain combines TRBV19 with TRBJ2-2; TRBD1 matches at 7 bases. The CDR3 consists of 15 residues. V lost 7 bases to trimming and J lost 1 base; unmatched junction nucleotides: 6. Germline V lookup: CDR1 LNHDA, CDR2 SQIVND (reference sequence). The CDR3 loop reads CASTTDRVNTGELFF. Written as DNA, the CDR3 is TGTGCCAGTACCACCGACAGGGTGAACACCGGGGAGCTGTTTTTT.

Only a few counts were recorded for this clone. The chain links TRBV6-5 to TRBJ1-1; tentatively, D is TRBD1 (6 bases). Trimming removed 6 bases at V and 3 bases at J, with 11 bases between. The CDR3 consists of 13 residues. Germline CDR1 is MNHEY and CDR2 is SVGAGI. CDR3 protein: CASRGQMYTEAFF. CDR3 bases: TGTGCCAGCAGAGGACAGATGTACACTGAAGCTTTCTTT.

The J gene is TRBJ1-2, the V gene TRBV12-5; D gene unclear. Per germline, CDR1 LGHNT and CDR2 FRNRAP. V lost 1 base and J lost 2, with 5 bases in between. The CDR3 contains 13 residues. The CDR3 DNA sequence: TGTGCTAGTGGTTTGGAAGCCAACTATGGCTACACCTTC. It is translated as CASGLEANYGYTF.

This clone came up a few times. The sample holds other DNA sequences that translate to the same CDR3. The chain employs TRBV19 and TRBJ1-2, with a tentative D call TRBD1 (5 bases). CDR3 length: 15 residues. Trimming took off 3 bases at V and 0 bases at J, with 11 bases between the two ends. In germline, CDR1 is LNHDA, CDR2 SQIVND (reference sequence). The CDR3 coding sequence is TGTGCCAGTAGTATCTCGGGGGGGTCTAACTATGGCTACACCTTC. Translating it yields CASSISGGSNYGYTF.

This clone was detected only once. The rearrangement uses TRBV28 and TRBJ1-2; tentatively, D is TRBD1 (6 bases). The CDR3 runs 12 residues. Trimming shortened V by 8 bases and J by 5 bases, and 12 bases separated the two germline ends. Germline CDR1 and CDR2: MDHEN and SYDVKM. CDR3 amino acids: CASSTGRYGYTF. CDR3 in DNA: TGTGCCAGCTCGACAGGCAGATATGGCTACACCTTC.

The V and J genes are TRBV7-8 and TRBJ1-6, with 10 bases identical to TRBD1. The CDR3 spans 15 residues. V dropped 1 base and J dropped 10; count of bases not matched to a gene: 4. CDR1 is SGHVS, CDR2 FQNEAQ, per germline. The CDR3 sequence is CASSLVDRGKSPLHF. CDR3 nucleotide sequence: TGTGCCAGCAGCTTAGTGGACAGGGGGAAATCACCCCTCCACTTT.

The genes are TRBV19 and TRBJ1-1, with TRBD1 matching over 7 bases. The germline gives CDR1 LNHDA, CDR2 SQIVND (reference sequence). The length of the CDR3 is 15 residues. V trimming: 6 bases; J trimming: 6 bases; junction bases outside the gene matches: 13. Here the CDR3 DNA reads TGTGCCAGTAGGTCCCAGGCGACAGGGATCGCTGAAGCTTTCTTT. It translates to CASRSQATGIAEAFF.

The chain couples TRBV6-2 or TRBV6-3 to TRBJ2-7; perhaps TRBD2 as D (6 bases). This CDR3 is 13 amino acids long. The V gene lost 2 bases and the J gene lost 7 bases, with 12 bases spanning the gap. Germline V gene lookup returns CDR1 MNHEY and CDR2 SVGEGT. The CDR3 loop is CASSYPGTREQYF. In nucleotides, the CDR3 is TGTGCCAGCAGTTACCCCGGGACTCGAGAGCAGTACTTC.